This T cell receptor (beta chain) stems from a study of cytomegalovirus exposure and HLA in healthy donors. General observations from the study: Reports credit the classifier with highly specific, highly sensitive diagnosis of cytomegalovirus status. Researchers counted around 160 TCR beta chains as cytomegalovirus-associated.

Notes on this clone: What it recognizes is unknown.

The repertoire was sequenced with immunoSEQ multiplex PCR; TCRdb's copy has only in-frame clones and lacks some. This table holds 150,000 to 200,000 clones, about 96% found once. The CDR3 extends over 16 amino acids. The junction had 10 bases not matched to a gene; V was cut back by 1 base and J by 6 bases. CDR1 and CDR2 from the germline V gene are SGHDN and FVKESK. The genes are TRBV14 and TRBJ2-7, with 9 bases fitting TRBD2. Input material: PBMCs. The clonotype comes from a woman in her late teens or twenties in good health and CMV-seronegative. DNA of the CDR3: TGTGCCAGCAGCCAAGGTGGGGGAACGCGGGGGGGCGAGCAGTACTTC. Translated: CASSQGGGTRGGEQYF.